The 14 T cell receptor beta chains presented below share a single source sample, sequenced in a study of blood T cell repertoires in COVID-19. The repertoire was sequenced with immunoSEQ multiplex PCR; TCRdb's copy has only in-frame clones and lacks some. The data show 93,000 or so clones, roughly 87% seen once. The sample comprised peripheral blood. Receptor source: a man aged 50-60 years in a cohort sampled during active COVID-19.

CDR3 bases: TGTGCCAGCAGCGATAGACTAGCTAATATTTACAATGAGCAGTTCTTC. Translated, it gives CASSDRLANIYNEQFF. The chain carries TRBV9 and TRBJ2-1, with TRBD2 identical over 7 bases. The CDR3 has 16 amino acids. CDR1 is SGDLS and CDR2 is YYNGEE in the germline V gene. Trimming took 3 bases from V and 4 from J; bases not matched to a gene: 10.

This clone was seen a single time. This rearrangement joins TRBV4-2 to TRBJ2-1; TRBD2 agrees at 8 bases. The CDR3 loop spans 16 amino acids. The V gene end was trimmed by 1 base and the J gene end by 4 bases; junction bases not matched to a gene: 6. Per germline, CDR1 LGHNA and CDR2 YNFKEQ. The CDR3 loop reads CASSQAPAGVYNEQFF. The CDR3 DNA is TGTGCCAGCAGCCAAGCGCCAGCGGGGGTATACAATGAGCAGTTCTTC.

This clone was seen a handful of times. V and J are TRBV7-2 and TRBJ1-3, with 10 bases fitting TRBD1. Unmatched junction bases numbered 5, after V lost 5 bases and J lost 4 bases. CDR3 length equals 15 residues. Germline CDR1 is SGHTA and CDR2 is FQGNSA. This CDR3 reads CASSPWTGGGNTIYF. The CDR3 nucleotides read TGTGCCAGCAGCCCTTGGACAGGGGGAGGAAACACCATATATTTT.

The CDR3 DNA follows: TGCGCCAGCAGCTGGCAGGGGCAGGGCACAGATACGCAGTATTTT. Protein: CASSWQGQGTDTQYF. The chain has TRBV5-1 and TRBJ2-3; the D gene is possibly TRBD1 (6 bases). V was clipped by 3 bases and J by 1 base, with 12 bases between them. The CDR3 has 15 residues. Germline CDR1 reads SGHRS; CDR2 reads YFSETQ.

The rearrangement uses TRBV13 and TRBJ2-7, with a tentative D call TRBD2 (7 bases). The CDR3 loop spans 15 amino acids. Germline V CDR1 and CDR2: PRHDT, FYEKMQ (reference sequence). Trimming removed 2 bases from V and 5 bases from J, with 16 bases in between. CDR3 coding DNA: TGTGCCAGCAGCTTACGGAGGCGGGGGCAGGACGAGCAGTACTTC. Protein product: CASSLRRRGQDEQYF.

The chain couples TRBV7-8 to TRBJ1-3; 7 bases map to TRBD1. Germline V lookup: CDR1 SGHVS, CDR2 FQNEAQ. The CDR3 length is 15 residues. Trimming cost V 3 bases and J 1 base; bases outside gene matches: 3. In DNA form, the CDR3 reads TGTGCCAGCAGCTTGGGGGACAGTTCTGGAAACACCATATATTTT. Protein sequence: CASSLGDSSGNTIYF.

This chain uses TRBV28 with TRBJ1-6; D is ambiguous. The V end lost 8 bases, the J end lost 0 bases, and 11 bases lay between the germline ends. Per germline, CDR1 MDHEN and CDR2 SYDVKM. This CDR3 contains 15 residues. CDR3 sequence: CASGTVSSYNSPLHF. In nucleotides, the CDR3 is TGTGCCAGCGGAACAGTGAGCTCCTATAATTCACCCCTCCACTTT.

This clone came up once. The chain is built from TRBV4-3 and TRBJ2-2; weak D call: TRBD1 (5 bases). Trimming stripped 6 bases from V and 0 bases from J, with 11 bases between. Germline CDR1 and CDR2: LGHNA and YSLEER. CDR3 size: 15 residues. The CDR3 spells CASSRQIPNTGELFF. The DNA for the CDR3 is TGCGCCAGCAGTAGACAGATCCCGAACACCGGGGAGCTGTTTTTT.

This chain joins TRBV24-1 and TRBJ2-1, with 8 bases identical to TRBD1. Germline V gene sequence: CDR1 KGHDR, CDR2 SFDVKD. J gave up 1 base and V 3 bases, and 7 bases lay outside the gene matches. The CDR3 has 17 amino acids. The CDR3 region is CATSDGQGIKSYNEQFF. CDR3 in DNA: TGTGCCACCAGTGATGGACAGGGTATTAAGTCCTACAATGAGCAGTTCTTC.

This clone appeared a few times. The V call is TRBV7-8, the J call TRBJ1-6, with TRBD1 matching 7 bases. The V and J ends lost 4 bases and 5 bases, in that order; junction bases with no gene match: 11. Looked up from germline, CDR1 is SGHVS and CDR2 is FQNEAQ. This CDR3 has 17 amino acids. The chain's CDR3 is CASSSGTVQLHNSPLHF. The DNA of the CDR3 is TGTGCCAGCAGCTCGGGGACAGTCCAACTACATAATTCACCCCTCCACTTT.

V is TRBV27 and J is TRBJ1-5; 8 nucleotides agree with TRBD1. The CDR3 is made up of 14 amino acids. Germline V gene lookup returns CDR1 MNHEY and CDR2 SMNVEV (reference sequence). Unmatched junction bases numbered 1, after V lost 2 bases and J lost 4 bases. The chain's CDR3 is CASSLDRGNQPQHF. In DNA form, the CDR3 reads TGTGCCAGCAGTTTAGACAGGGGAAATCAGCCCCAGCATTTT.

The table lists this clone with a few counts. The chain employs TRBV9 and TRBJ1-2; 7 bases map to TRBD1. Germline V CDR1 and CDR2: SGDLS, YYNGEE. This CDR3 contains 12 residues. V lost 3 bases and J lost 8; bases outside the gene matches: 4. The CDR3 DNA follows: TGTGCCAGCAGCGCGGGAGGGGGCGGCTACACCTTC. This encodes CASSAGGGGYTF.

CDR3 region: CSASRGNYGYTF. Written as DNA, the CDR3 is TGCAGTGCTAGTCGGGGAAACTATGGCTACACCTTC. The rearrangement joins TRBV20-1 to TRBJ1-2; D remains unclear. The V and J ends lost 3 bases and 2 bases respectively, with 7 bases between them. The CDR3 has 12 amino acids. Germline loops: CDR1 DFQATT, CDR2 SNEGSKA (reference sequence).

This chain links TRBV7-9 with TRBJ1-2; tentatively, D is TRBD1 (6 bases). The germline CDR1 and CDR2 sequences are SEHNR and FQNEAQ (reference sequence). This CDR3 is 11 amino acids long. Trimming took off 5 bases at V and 8 bases at J, with 9 bases between the two ends. CDR3 region: CASSNRDGYTF. The CDR3 DNA reads as TGTGCCAGCAGCAACAGGGACGGCTACACCTTC.